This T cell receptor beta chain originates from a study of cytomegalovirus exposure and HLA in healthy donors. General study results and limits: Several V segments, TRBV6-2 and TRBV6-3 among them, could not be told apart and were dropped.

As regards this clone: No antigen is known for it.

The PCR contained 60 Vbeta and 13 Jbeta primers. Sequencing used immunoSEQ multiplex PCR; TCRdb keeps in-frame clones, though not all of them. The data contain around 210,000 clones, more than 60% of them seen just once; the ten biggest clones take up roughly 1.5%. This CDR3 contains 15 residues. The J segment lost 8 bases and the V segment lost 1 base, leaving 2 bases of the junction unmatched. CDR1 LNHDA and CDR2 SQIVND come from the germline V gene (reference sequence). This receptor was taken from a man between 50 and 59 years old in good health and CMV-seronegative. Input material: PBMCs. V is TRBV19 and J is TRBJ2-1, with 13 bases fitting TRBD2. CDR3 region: CASSIGTSGSYEQFF. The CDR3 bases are TGTGCCAGTAGTATAGGGACTAGCGGGAGCTATGAGCAGTTCTTC.